This passage covers 4 T cell receptor beta chains from one sample sequenced in a study of blood T cell repertoires in COVID-19. Here immunoSEQ multiplex PCR was the method, and the copy in TCRdb shows in-frame clones only, minus some. The data show almost 200,000 clones, over 80% seen once. The sequencing sample was made of peripheral blood. The receptors were gathered from a man aged 55 to 69 with COVID-19, enrolled during active disease.

The CDR3 region is CASSFTGENTEAFF. CDR3 coding DNA: TGCGCCAGCAGCTTCACCGGGGAGAACACTGAAGCTTTCTTT. The chain links TRBV5-1 to TRBJ1-1; D ambiguous. From germline, CDR1 is SGHRS and CDR2 YFSETQ. The CDR3 covers 14 residues. V was cut by 2 bases and J by 1 base, with 9 bases left in between.

The V call is TRBV30, the J call TRBJ1-6, with D perhaps matching TRBD1 (5 bases). The CDR3 totals 13 residues. Per germline, CDR1 GTSNPN and CDR2 SVGIG (reference sequence). Trimming took 4 bases from V and 7 from J, leaving 11 bases between them. CDR3 amino acids: CAWTRTPNSPLHF. The CDR3 nucleotides are TGTGCCTGGACCAGGACACCAAATTCACCCCTCCACTTT.

This sequence joins TRBV6-4 and TRBJ1-5; no clear D. This CDR3 has 20 amino acids. Germline V CDR1 and CDR2: MRHNA, SNTAGT. The V end lost 0 bases, the J end lost 2 bases, and 23 bases lay between the germline ends. The chain's CDR3 is CASSDSPKGGRDSGNQPQHF. The CDR3 nucleotides are TGTGCCAGCAGTGACTCACCGAAGGGAGGGCGAGACTCGGGCAATCAGCCCCAGCATTTT.

The sample holds a few counts of this clone. This chain links TRBV25-1 with TRBJ2-2, with a tentative D call TRBD1 (5 bases). The CDR3 totals 16 residues. Germline CDR1 and CDR2: MGHDK and SYGVNS. V lost 1 base and J lost 0, with 9 bases in between. In nucleotides, the CDR3 is TGTGCCAGCAGTGAATGGGGCTCCGCGAACACCGGGGAGCTGTTTTTT. Its translation: CASSEWGSANTGELFF.